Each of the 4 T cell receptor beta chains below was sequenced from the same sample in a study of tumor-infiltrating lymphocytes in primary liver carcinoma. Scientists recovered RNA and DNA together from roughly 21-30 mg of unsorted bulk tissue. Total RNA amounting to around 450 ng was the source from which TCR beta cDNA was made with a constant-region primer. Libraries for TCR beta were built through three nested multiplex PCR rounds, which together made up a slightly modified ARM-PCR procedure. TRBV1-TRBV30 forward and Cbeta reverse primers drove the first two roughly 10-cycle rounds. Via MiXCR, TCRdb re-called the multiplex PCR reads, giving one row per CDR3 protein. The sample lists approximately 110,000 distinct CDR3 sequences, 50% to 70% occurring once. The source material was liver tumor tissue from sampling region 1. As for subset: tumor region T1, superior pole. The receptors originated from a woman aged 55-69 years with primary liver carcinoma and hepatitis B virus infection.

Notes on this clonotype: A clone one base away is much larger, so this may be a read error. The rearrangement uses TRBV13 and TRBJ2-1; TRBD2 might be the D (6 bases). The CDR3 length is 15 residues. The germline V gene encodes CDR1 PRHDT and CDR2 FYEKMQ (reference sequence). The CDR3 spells CAGSPTGTGYNEQFF. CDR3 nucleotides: TGTGCCGGCAGCCCAACCGGGACTGGCTACAATGAGCAGTTCTTC.

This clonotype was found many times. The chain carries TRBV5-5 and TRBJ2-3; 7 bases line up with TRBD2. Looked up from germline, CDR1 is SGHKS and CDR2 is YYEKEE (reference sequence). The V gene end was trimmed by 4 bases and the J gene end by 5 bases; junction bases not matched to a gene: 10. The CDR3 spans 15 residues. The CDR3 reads CASSPRTSSIDTQYF. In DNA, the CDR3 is TGTGCCAGCAGCCCGCGGACTAGTTCAATAGATACGCAGTATTTT.

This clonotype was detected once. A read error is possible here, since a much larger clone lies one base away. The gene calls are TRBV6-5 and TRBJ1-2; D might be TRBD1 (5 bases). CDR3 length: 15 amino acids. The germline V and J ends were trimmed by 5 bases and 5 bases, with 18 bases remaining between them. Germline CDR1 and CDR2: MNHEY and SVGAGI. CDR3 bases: TGTGCCAGCAGTCGGACACGGGGAATTTTATATGGCTACACCTTC. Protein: CASSRTRGILYGYTF.

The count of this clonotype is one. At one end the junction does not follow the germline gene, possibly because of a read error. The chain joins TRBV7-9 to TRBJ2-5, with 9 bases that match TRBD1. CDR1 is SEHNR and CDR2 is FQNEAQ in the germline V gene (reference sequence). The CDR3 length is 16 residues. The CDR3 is CASSLTGGLDQETKYF. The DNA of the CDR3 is TGTGCCAGCAGCTTGACAGGGGGTTTGGACCAAGAGACCAAGTACTTC. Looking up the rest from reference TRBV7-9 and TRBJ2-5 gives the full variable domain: DTGVSQNPRHKITKRGQNVTFRCDPISEHNRLYWYRQTLGQGPEFLTYFQNEAQLEKSRLLSDRFSAERPKGSFSTLEIQRTEQGDSAMYLCASSLTGGLDQETKYFGPGTRLLVL.